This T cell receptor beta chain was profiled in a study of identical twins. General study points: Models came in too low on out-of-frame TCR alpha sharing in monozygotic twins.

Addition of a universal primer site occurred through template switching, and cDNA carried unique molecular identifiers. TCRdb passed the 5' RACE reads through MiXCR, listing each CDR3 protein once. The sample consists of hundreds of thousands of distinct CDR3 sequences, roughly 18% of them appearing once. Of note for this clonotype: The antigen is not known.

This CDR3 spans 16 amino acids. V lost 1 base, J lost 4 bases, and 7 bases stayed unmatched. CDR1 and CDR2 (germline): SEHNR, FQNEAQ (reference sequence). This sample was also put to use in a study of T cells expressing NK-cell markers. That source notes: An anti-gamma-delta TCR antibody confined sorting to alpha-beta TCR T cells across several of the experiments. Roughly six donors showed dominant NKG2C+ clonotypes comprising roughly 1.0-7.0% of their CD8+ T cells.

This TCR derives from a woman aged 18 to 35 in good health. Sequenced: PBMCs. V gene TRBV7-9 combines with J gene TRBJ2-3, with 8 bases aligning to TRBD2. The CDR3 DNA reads TGTGCCAGCAGCTTAGGCGGGGGGCAGGCCGCAGATACGCAGTATTTT. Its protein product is CASSLGGGQAADTQYF.